This T cell receptor beta chain was recovered during a study of CD8 T cells in Susac syndrome. Definite or probable Susac syndrome was diagnosed using recently defined diagnostic criteria. When the RNA was reverse transcribed, random hexamers were used with an input of roughly 0.5 to 1 ug. An immunoSEQ multiplex PCR amplified TCR beta CDR3 over 54 Vbeta and 13 Jbeta. Using its own MiXCR run on the immunoSEQ multiplex PCR reads, TCRdb lists one record per CDR3 protein. The table lists about 94,000 distinct CDR3 sequences, 85% to 95% of them singletons. This CDR3 spans 13 amino acids. Germline CDR1 and CDR2: LNHDA and SQIVND (reference sequence). Trimming removed 3 bases at V and 3 bases at J, with 9 bases between.

Specimen: CD4+ T cells from PBMCs. This clonotype was sampled from a human donor with Susac syndrome. The chain joins TRBV19 to TRBJ2-7; possible D gene TRBD2, 5 bases. This chain's CDR3 is CASSMVRDYEQYF. The CDR3 coding sequence is TGTGCCAGTAGTATGGTTCGGGACTACGAGCAGTACTTC. The full variable domain, with the rest looked up from reference TRBV19 and TRBJ2-7, is DGGITQSPKYLFRKEGQNVTLSCEQNLNHDAMYWYRQDPGQGLRLIYYSQIVNDFQKGDIAEGYSVSREKKESFPLTVTSAQKNPTAFYLCASSMVRDYEQYFGPGTRLTVT.